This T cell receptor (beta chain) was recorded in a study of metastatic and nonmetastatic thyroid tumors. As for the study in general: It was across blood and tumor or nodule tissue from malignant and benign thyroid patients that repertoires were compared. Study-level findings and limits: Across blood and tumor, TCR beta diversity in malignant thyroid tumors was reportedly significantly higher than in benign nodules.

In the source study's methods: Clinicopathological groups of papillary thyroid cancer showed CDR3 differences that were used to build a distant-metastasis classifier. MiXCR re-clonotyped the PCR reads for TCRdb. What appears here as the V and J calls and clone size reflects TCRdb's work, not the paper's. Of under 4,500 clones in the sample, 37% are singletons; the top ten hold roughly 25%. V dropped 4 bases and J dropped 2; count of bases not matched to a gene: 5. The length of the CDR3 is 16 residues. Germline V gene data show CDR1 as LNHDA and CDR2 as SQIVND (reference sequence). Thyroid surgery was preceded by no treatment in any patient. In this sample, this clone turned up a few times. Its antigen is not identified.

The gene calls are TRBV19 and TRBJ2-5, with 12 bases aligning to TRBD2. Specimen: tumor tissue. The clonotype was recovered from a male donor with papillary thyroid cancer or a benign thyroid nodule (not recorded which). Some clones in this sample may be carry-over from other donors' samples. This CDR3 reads CASSRRTSGEQETQYF. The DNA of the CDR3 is TGTGCCAGTAGTAGAAGGACTAGCGGGGAACAAGAGACCCAGTACTTC.